The clone carrying this TCR beta chain has a handful of counts. This CDR3 contains 14 residues. V gave up 7 bases and J gave up 0 bases, with 16 bases separating them. Germline assignment: CDR1 DFQATT and CDR2 SNEGSKA (reference sequence). The sorted Tregs were CD4+CD25+CD127-/low cells. Semi-nested PCR with Nested Universal Primer A followed constant-region reverse priming of full-length variable regions. TCRdb reprocessed the 5' RACE reads with MiXCR, giving one entry per CDR3 protein. The table lists 40,000 to 55,000 distinct CDR3 sequences, approximately 23% of them singletons. The J gene is TRBJ2-7, the V gene TRBV20-1; D is uncertain. The receptor was isolated from a female donor with breast cancer. The sequencing sample was made of Tregs sorted from a lymph node. CDR3 DNA sequence: TGCAGTGGGAGTACGTCCCTCGGCTCCTACGAGCAGTACTTC. Protein: CSGSTSLGSYEQYF.